Following are 10 T cell receptor beta chains from one sample sequenced in a study of T cells after yellow fever vaccination. TCRdb independently ran MiXCR on the 5' RACE reads; one entry per CDR3 protein. Among 55,000 to 70,000 distinct CDR3 sequences listed, approximately 7% were seen once. The material was CD8+ T cells sorted from PBMCs, obtained roughly 46 days after the first yellow fever vaccination. Source of these receptors: a young man who received the YFV17D yellow fever vaccine.

The chain carries TRBV5-4 and TRBJ1-6; D is ambiguous. With 1 base removed from V and 7 bases from J, the gap between germline ends came to 12 bases. This CDR3 has 15 amino acids. Germline loops: CDR1 SGHNT, CDR2 YYREEE (reference sequence). The CDR3 region is CASSLLAVGNSPLHF. The CDR3 DNA sequence: TGTGCCAGCAGCTTGTTGGCAGTTGGAAATTCACCCCTCCACTTT.

The chain recombines TRBV4-1 with TRBJ1-6; TRBD1 is a possible D gene (6 bases). This CDR3 is built from 15 residues. Trimming left V 0 bases short and J 9 bases short, with 12 bases between. Germline CDR1 MGHRA, CDR2 YSYEKL. The CDR3 DNA sequence: TGCGCCAGCAGCCAAGATAGGGGCAGGGGTTCACCCCTCCACTTT. It translates to CASSQDRGRGSPLHF.

This clonotype was seen repeatedly, ten times or more. The rearrangement joins TRBV7-8 to TRBJ2-3, with no clear D. The V end was cut by 5 bases, the J end by 6 bases, with 15 bases between. This CDR3 contains 14 residues. Germline-derived CDR1 and CDR2 are SGHVS and FQNEAQ. CDR3 in DNA: TGTGCCAGCAGCGGCGGCGCCCTCATGGATACGCAGTATTTT. Its translation: CASSGGALMDTQYF.

This clonotype was recorded at least ten times. The chain links TRBV12-3 or TRBV12-4 to TRBJ1-3; weak D call: TRBD1 (6 bases). This CDR3 is built from 11 residues. CDR3 loop: CATGGLGTIYF. The DNA of the CDR3 is TGTGCGACAGGCGGGTTGGGCACCATATATTTT.

The table lists this clonotype with a few counts. The V call is TRBV4-3, the J call TRBJ2-7; D is unclear. In germline, CDR1 is LGHNA, CDR2 YSLEER. V was cut by 0 bases and J by 4 bases, with 16 bases left in between. The CDR3 has 16 residues. The CDR3 loop reads CASSQDGWGIGYEQYF. As DNA, the CDR3 is TGCGCCAGCAGCCAAGATGGCTGGGGAATCGGTTACGAGCAGTACTTC.

Only a few counts were recorded for this clonotype. The chain uses TRBV4-3 and TRBJ2-5, with 10 positions matching TRBD2. The ends lost 0 bases at V and 4 bases at J; junction bases unmatched: 8. This CDR3 has 17 residues. CDR1 is LGHNA, CDR2 YSLEER, per germline. The CDR3 sequence: CASSQDWSGGATETQYF. DNA of the CDR3: TGCGCCAGCAGCCAAGATTGGAGCGGGGGGGCCACAGAGACCCAGTACTTC.

There are a few counts of this clonotype. This chain connects TRBV20-1 to TRBJ2-1; 7 bases fit TRBD1. The CDR3 loop spans 14 amino acids. Germline CDR1 reads DFQATT; CDR2 reads SNEGSKA (reference sequence). With V trimmed by 4 bases and J by 2 bases, 5 bases remained unmatched. The CDR3 loop is CSAKPRGPYNEQFF. CDR3 DNA: TGCAGTGCTAAACCGAGGGGGCCCTACAATGAGCAGTTCTTC.

The gene calls are TRBV6-1 and TRBJ2-7, with 8 nucleotides matching TRBD1. The germline CDR1 and CDR2 sequences are MNHNS and SASEGT. CDR3 length equals 14 residues. V trimming: 6 bases; J trimming: 4 bases; junction bases outside the gene matches: 8. For the CDR3, the DNA is TGTGCCAGCAGCCCAGGACAGGGAAGATACGAGCAGTACTTC. It encodes CASSPGQGRYEQYF.

Concerning this clonotype: A single base separates this from a much larger clone, so it may be a read error. CDR3 region: CASSLASGTNEKLFF. For the CDR3, the DNA is TGTGCCAGCAGCTTAGCGTCAGGGACTAATGAAAAACTGTTTTTT. V and J are TRBV7-9 and TRBJ1-4, with D perhaps TRBD1 (5 bases). CDR3 length: 15 amino acids. Trimming removed 0 bases at V and 2 bases at J, with 7 bases between. CDR1 and CDR2 from the germline V gene are SEHNR and FQNEAQ (reference sequence).

V usage is TRBV5-1 and J usage is TRBJ1-1; D call uncertain. The length of the CDR3 is 15 residues. With 4 bases removed from V and 5 bases from J, the gap between germline ends came to 18 bases. Germline V gene sequence: CDR1 SGHRS, CDR2 YFSETQ. This CDR3 reads CASSGTAGYVTEAFF. CDR3 bases: TGCGCCAGCAGCGGAACAGCGGGGTATGTGACTGAAGCTTTCTTT. Complete variable domain (other parts from reference TRBV5-1 and TRBJ1-1): KAGVTQTPRYLIKTRGQQVTLSCSPISGHRSVSWYQQTPGQGLQFLFEYFSETQRNKGNFPGRFSGRQFSNSRSEMNVSTLELGDSALYLCASSGTAGYVTEAFFGQGTRLTVV.